This paragraph reports one T cell receptor beta chain. Its antigen remains unidentified. Germline V gene data show CDR1 as SEHNR and CDR2 as FQNEAQ (reference sequence). The length of the CDR3 is 13 residues. Trimming stripped 5 bases from V and 8 bases from J, with 12 bases between. The sample originates from a study of CD8+ T cells in alopecia areata. Study-level background: Patients remained on tofacitinib for 6 to 18 months and then went 6 months without it.

Treatment specified: oral pan-JAK inhibitor, 5-10 mg twice daily. In alopecia areata patients, both lesional scalp punch biopsies and peripheral blood were collected. The sorting of PBMCs gave CD4+ and CD8+ T cells. As the sequencing template, cDNA was produced by extracting RNA and reverse transcribing it. Sequencing used immunoSEQ multiplex PCR; TCRdb keeps in-frame clones, though not all of them. The sample has under 200,000 clones, 55% to 75% seen once; the top ten hold approximately 15%. Study results and caveats: Scalp and blood retained many expanded lesional clones during tofacitinib.

Sequencing used CD4+ T cells sorted from blood, obtained at week 24, from a patient treated with tofacitinib. This chain connects TRBV7-9 to TRBJ1-4, with D unclear. The receptor's source is a human donor with alopecia areata. The CDR3 nucleotides read TGTGCCAGCAGCCGATCGGATTTCGAAAAACTGTTTTTT. Amino acids: CASSRSDFEKLFF.